Here is one T cell receptor beta chain with its context. Its antigen is still unknown. The length of the CDR3 is 16 residues. Unmatched junction bases numbered 11, after V lost 5 bases and J lost 7 bases. Germline CDR1 SGHAT, CDR2 FQNNGV. TCRdb keeps only in-frame clones here, not all; method: immunoSEQ multiplex PCR. The table lists about 100,000 clones, around 89% of them singletons. This specimen belongs to a study of T cell responses to AZD1222 COVID-19 vaccine. Study-wide results and limits: The span of vaccine-associated CD4 TCRs extended across spike, with dominance at 160-218 and 743-854. In the spike-specific TCR repertoire, nearly half reportedly target unmutated variant regions.

This chain connects TRBV11-2 to TRBJ2-1, with 10 bases identical to TRBD2. This sequence was found in an adult in good health. Sequencing was performed on peripheral blood, taken on day 0 of AZD1222 vaccination. CDR3 residues: CASSIGSSGRTNEQFF. CDR3 sequence (DNA): TGTGCCAGCAGCATCGGCTCTAGCGGGAGAACGAATGAGCAGTTCTTC. The variable domain in full, completed from reference TRBV11-2 and TRBJ2-1, reads EAGVAQSPRYKIIEKRQSVAFWCNPISGHATLYWYQQILGQGPKLLIQFQNNGVVDDSQLPKDRFSAERLKGVDSTLKIQPAKLEDSAVYLCASSIGSSGRTNEQFFGPGTRLTVL.